The rows below give T cell receptor beta chains drawn from one sample of a study of T cells in Graves' hyperthyroidism and ophthalmopathy. TCRdb called the multiplex PCR reads again in MiXCR, with one record for every CDR3 protein. The table records 250,000 or so distinct CDR3 sequences, about 16% of them present only once. The specimen sequenced was blood. These receptor sequences come from a woman between 50 and 59 years old with Graves' hyperthyroidism that later progressed to Graves' ophthalmopathy. Both conserved end residues are part of each CDR3. A D gene is named only where the DNA matches it firmly. Some rows have no size entry. The others give once, few or many, or a class for an expanded clone.

CASSFGPKWEQYF TGTGCCAGCAGTTTTGGGCCCAAGTGGGAGCAGTACTTC TRBJ2-7 NA TRBV12-3/TRBV12-4 many
CSATDPIGELFF TGCAGTGCCACCGACCCTATCGGGGAGCTGTTTTTT TRBJ2-2 NA TRBV20-1 many
CASSVGDGAEQYF TGTGCCAGCAGCGTAGGGGACGGAGCCGAGCAGTACTTC TRBJ2-7 NA TRBV9 NA
CSVLVSGKSYEQYF TGCAGCGTTCTCGTTAGCGGGAAGTCGTACGAGCAGTACTTC TRBJ2-7 TRBD2 TRBV29-1 many
CASSVAGVTGNTIYF TGTGCCAGCAGCGTAGCGGGGGTAACTGGAAACACCATATATTTT TRBJ1-3 NA TRBV9 NA
CASSLTDRTDTQYF TGTGCCAGCTCACTTACCGATCGCACAGATACGCAGTATTTT TRBJ2-3 NA TRBV18 many
CASSFTGGCYEQYF TGCGCCAGCAGCTTCACGGGAGGATGCTACGAGCAGTACTTC TRBJ2-7 TRBD2 TRBV5-1 many
CASRDRAFSGANVLTF TGTGCCAGCAGAGACAGGGCATTCTCTGGGGCCAACGTCCTGACTTTC TRBJ2-6 TRBD1 TRBV28 many
CASSKRDLQETQYF TGTGCCAGCAGTAAGCGAGACCTTCAAGAGACCCAGTACTTC TRBJ2-5 NA TRBV28 many
CSAAGSSYEQYF TGCAGTGCCGCCGGGTCCTCCTACGAGCAGTACTTC TRBJ2-7 NA TRBV20-1 many
CASALGLAGSDEQYF TGTGCCAGCGCCCTCGGACTAGCGGGATCTGACGAGCAGTACTTC TRBJ2-7 TRBD2 TRBV27 many
CASSLGDSTYEQYF TGTGCCAGCAGTTTAGGTGACAGTACCTACGAGCAGTACTTC TRBJ2-7 NA TRBV12-3/TRBV12-4 many
CASSSRQNTGELFF TGTGCCAGCAGCTCTAGACAAAACACCGGGGAGCTGTTTTTT TRBJ2-2 NA TRBV7-2 many
CASSPRLEGDTQYF TGTGCCAGCAGCCCTCGACTAGAAGGAGATACGCAGTATTTT TRBJ2-3 NA TRBV5-6 NA
CASSVGGSRINEQFF TGTGCCAGCAGCGTAGGGGGGTCGCGTATCAATGAGCAGTTCTTC TRBJ2-1 NA TRBV9 NA
CASISKRDGADTQYF TGTGCCAGCATATCAAAGCGGGATGGGGCAGATACGCAGTATTTT TRBJ2-3 TRBD2 TRBV7-9 once
CASSQVEGGPVHF TGTGCCAGCAGCCAAGTTGAGGGGGGGCCCGTCCACTTC TRBJ2-7 NA TRBV3-1 few